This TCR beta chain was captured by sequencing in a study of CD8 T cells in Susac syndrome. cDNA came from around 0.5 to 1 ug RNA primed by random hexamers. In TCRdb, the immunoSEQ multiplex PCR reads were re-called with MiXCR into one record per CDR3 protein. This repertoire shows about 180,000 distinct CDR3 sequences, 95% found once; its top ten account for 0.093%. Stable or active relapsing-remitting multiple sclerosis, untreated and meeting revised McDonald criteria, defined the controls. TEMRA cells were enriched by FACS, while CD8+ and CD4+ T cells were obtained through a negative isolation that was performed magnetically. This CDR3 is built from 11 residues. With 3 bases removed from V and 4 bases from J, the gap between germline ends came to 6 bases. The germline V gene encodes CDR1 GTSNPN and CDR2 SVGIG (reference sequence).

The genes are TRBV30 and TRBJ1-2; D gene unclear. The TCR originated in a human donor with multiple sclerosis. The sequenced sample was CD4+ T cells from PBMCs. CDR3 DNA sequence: TGTGCCTGGAGGAACAGCTATGGCTACACCTTC. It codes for CAWRNSYGYTF.